This T cell receptor beta chain was sequenced in a study of shared clonotypes between healthy human individuals. About the study: Donor ages ranged 18 to 49 years: a couple of women, a few men. Researchers assigned three CD4 naive, three CD4 memory, two CD8 naive and one CD8 memory plate to each donor. Study conclusions and caveats: In having few donors, the study represented limited genetic and exposure-history diversity. Exclusively blood specimens were collected; tissue repertoires likely differ.

The CDR3 extends over 14 amino acids. Germline loops: CDR1 LNHDA, CDR2 SQIVND (reference sequence). V dropped 7 bases and J dropped 0 bases, with 13 bases sitting between them. Measured with immunoSEQ multiplex PCR; TCRdb has only the in-frame clones, and not every one. The sample holds about 1 million clones, approximately 68% seen once. Only a few counts were recorded for this clone. Its antigen is unidentified. This TCR was recovered from a man aged 18 to 29 in good health. Sequencing was done on a sample of memory CD4+ T cells sorted from blood. Subset specified: CD45RA-negative fraction. The J gene is TRBJ2-7, the V gene TRBV19; either TRBD1 or TRBD2 may supply D (6 bases each). The CDR3 reads CASTDPGASYEQYF. The CDR3 DNA follows: TGTGCCAGTACCGATCCGGGGGCCTCCTACGAGCAGTACTTC.